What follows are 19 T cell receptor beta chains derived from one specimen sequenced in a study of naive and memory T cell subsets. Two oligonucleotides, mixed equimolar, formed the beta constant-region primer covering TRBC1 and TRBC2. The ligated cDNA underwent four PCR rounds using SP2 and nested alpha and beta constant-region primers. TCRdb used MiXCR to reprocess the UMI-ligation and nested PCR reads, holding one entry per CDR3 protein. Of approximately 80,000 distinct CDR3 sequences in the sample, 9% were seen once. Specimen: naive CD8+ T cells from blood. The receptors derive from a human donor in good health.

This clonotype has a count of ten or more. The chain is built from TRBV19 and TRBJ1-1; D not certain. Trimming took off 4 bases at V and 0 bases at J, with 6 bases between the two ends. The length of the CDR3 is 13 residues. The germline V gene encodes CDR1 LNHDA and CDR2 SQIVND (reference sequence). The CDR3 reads CASSRTVNTEAFF. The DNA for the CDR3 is TGTGCCAGTAGTAGGACGGTGAACACTGAAGCTTTCTTT.

The CDR3 loop reads CSASEGGGSPYEQYF. The CDR3 DNA reads TGCAGTGCTAGTGAGGGGGGAGGTTCCCCCTACGAGCAGTACTTC. The chain combines TRBV20-1 with TRBJ2-7, with D possibly being TRBD1 or TRBD2 (6 bases each). Looked up from germline, CDR1 is DFQATT and CDR2 is SNEGSKA (reference sequence). The CDR3 length is 15 residues. V lost 3 bases and J 2 bases, leaving 17 bases between the germline ends.

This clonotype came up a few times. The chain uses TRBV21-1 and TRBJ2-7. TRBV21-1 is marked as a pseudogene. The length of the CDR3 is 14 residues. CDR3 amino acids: CASSKATDSYEQYF. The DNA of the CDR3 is TGTGCCAGCAGCAAAGCGACGGACTCCTACGAGCAGTACTTC.

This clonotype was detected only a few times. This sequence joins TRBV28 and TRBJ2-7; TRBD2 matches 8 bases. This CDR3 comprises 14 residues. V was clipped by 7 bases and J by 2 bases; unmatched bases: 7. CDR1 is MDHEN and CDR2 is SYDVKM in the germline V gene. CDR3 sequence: CASKKAGVPYEQYF. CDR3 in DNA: TGTGCCAGCAAGAAAGCGGGAGTACCCTACGAGCAGTACTTC.

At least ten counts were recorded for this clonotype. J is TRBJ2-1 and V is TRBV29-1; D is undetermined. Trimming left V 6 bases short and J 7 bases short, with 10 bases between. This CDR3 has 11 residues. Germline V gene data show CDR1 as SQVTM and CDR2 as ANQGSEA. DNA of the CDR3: TGCAGCGTGCCCCACGGTAATGAGCAGTTCTTC. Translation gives CSVPHGNEQFF.

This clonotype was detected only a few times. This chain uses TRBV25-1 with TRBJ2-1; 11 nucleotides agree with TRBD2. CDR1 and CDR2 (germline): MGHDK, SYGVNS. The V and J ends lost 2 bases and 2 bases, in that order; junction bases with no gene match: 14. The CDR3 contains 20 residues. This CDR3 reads CASSEPRWKTSGKAYNEQFF. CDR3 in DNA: TGTGCCAGCAGTGAACCCCGTTGGAAGACTAGCGGGAAAGCCTACAATGAGCAGTTCTTC.

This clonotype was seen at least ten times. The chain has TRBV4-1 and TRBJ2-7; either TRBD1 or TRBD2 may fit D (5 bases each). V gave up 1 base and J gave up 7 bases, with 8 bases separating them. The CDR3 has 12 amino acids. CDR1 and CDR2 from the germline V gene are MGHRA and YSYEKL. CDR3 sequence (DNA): TGCGCCAGCAGCCAAGTAGGGGAGGAGCAGTACTTC. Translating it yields CASSQVGEEQYF.

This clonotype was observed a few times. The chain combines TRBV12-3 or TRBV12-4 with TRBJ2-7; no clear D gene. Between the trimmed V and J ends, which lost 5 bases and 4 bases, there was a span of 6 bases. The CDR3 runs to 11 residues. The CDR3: CASSTLYEQYF. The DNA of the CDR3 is TGTGCCAGCAGTACGCTTTACGAGCAGTACTTC.

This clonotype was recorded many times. The CDR3 region is CASTRSLREAADTQYF. The CDR3 bases are TGTGCCAGCACCCGGTCGCTGCGGGAGGCGGCAGATACGCAGTATTTT. The chain has TRBV7-6 and TRBJ2-3; 8 nucleotides align to TRBD2. Germline V CDR1 and CDR2: SGHVS, FNYEAQ. CDR3 length equals 16 residues. The trim removed 7 bases at V and 4 bases at J, leaving 13 bases unmatched.

CDR3 sequence (DNA): TGTGCCAGCAGCTCTGGACAGGGAGGGGACAGGGATACGCAGTATTTT. This translates into CASSSGQGGDRDTQYF. The rearrangement uses TRBV7-8 and TRBJ2-3; maybe TRBD1 (8 bases). This CDR3 is 16 amino acids long. V lost 4 bases to trimming and J lost 6 bases, with 20 bases between them. Per germline, CDR1 SGHVS and CDR2 FQNEAQ.

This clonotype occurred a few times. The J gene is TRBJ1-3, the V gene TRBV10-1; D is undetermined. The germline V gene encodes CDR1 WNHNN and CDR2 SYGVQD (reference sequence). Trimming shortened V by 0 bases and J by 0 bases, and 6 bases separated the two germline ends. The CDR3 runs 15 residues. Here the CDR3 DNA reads TGCGCCAGCAGTGAGTCGAGGAGCTCTGGAAACACCATATATTTT. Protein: CASSESRSSGNTIYF.

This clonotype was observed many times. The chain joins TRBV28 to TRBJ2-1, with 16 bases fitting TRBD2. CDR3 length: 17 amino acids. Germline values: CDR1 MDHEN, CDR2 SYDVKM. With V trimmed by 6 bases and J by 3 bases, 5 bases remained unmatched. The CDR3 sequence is CASRGTSGRGFYNEQFF. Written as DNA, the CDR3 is TGTGCCAGCAGAGGGACTAGCGGGAGGGGGTTCTACAATGAGCAGTTCTTC. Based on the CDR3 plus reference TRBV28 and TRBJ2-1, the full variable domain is DVKVTQSSRYLVKRTGEKVFLECVQDMDHENMFWYRQDPGLGLRLIYFSYDVKMKEKGDIPEGYSVSREKKERFSLILESASTNQTSMYLCASRGTSGRGFYNEQFFGPGTRLTVL.

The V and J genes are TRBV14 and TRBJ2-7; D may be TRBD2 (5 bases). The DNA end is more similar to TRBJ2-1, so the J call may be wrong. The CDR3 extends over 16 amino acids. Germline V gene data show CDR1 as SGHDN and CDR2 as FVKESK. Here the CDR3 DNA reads TGTGCCAGCAGCCAAGATAATGGTTGGGGTACGGGAGAGCAGTTCTTC. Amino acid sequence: CASSQDNGWGTGEQFF.

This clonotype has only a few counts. The CDR3 spells CASSLPGNPETSGVGTQYF. The CDR3 DNA sequence: TGTGCCAGCAGCCTACCCGGGAACCCCGAGACTAGCGGTGTGGGGACCCAGTACTTC. The chain uses TRBV6-5 and TRBJ2-5; 9 positions match TRBD2. The V gene's germline CDR1 is MNHEY and CDR2 SVGAGI. The length of the CDR3 is 19 residues. V shed 6 bases, J shed 7 bases, and the junction held 24 bases outside the gene matches.

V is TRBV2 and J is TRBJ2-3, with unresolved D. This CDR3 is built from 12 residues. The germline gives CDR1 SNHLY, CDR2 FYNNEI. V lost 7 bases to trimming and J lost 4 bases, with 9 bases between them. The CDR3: CASIIKADTQYF. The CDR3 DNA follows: TGTGCCAGCATTATCAAGGCAGATACGCAGTATTTT. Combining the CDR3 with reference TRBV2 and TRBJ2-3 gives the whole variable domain EPEVTQTPSHQVTQMGQEVILRCVPISNHLYFYWYRQILGQKVEFLVSFYNNEISEKSEIFDDQFSVERPDGSNFTLKIRSTKLEDSAMYFCASIIKADTQYFGPGTRLTVL.

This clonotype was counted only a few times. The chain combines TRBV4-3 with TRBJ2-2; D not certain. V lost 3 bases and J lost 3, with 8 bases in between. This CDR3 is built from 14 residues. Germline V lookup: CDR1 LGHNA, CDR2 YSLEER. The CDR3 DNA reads TGCGCCAGCAGCCACGTATCGGACACCGGGGAGCTGTTTTTT. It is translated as CASSHVSDTGELFF.

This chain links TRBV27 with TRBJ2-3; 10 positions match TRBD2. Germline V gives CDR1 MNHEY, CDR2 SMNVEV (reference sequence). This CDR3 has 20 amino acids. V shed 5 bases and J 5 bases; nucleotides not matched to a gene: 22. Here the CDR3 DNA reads TGTGCCAGCAGTATCCGCGCCGCTAGCGGGAGAGGACGGGGGGGAGATACGCAGTATTTT. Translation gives CASSIRAASGRGRGGDTQYF.

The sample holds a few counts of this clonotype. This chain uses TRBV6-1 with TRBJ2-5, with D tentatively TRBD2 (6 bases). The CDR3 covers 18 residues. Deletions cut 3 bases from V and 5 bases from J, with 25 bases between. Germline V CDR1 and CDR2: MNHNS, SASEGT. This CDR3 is CASSDYPPSGLPRETQYF. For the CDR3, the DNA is TGTGCCAGCAGTGACTACCCGCCATCGGGACTCCCGCGGGAGACCCAGTACTTC.

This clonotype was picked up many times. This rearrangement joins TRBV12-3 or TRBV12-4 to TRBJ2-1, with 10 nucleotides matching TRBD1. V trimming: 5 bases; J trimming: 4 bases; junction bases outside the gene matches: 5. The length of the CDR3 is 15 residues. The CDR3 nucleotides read TGTGCCAGCAGTCCCGGGACAGGGGCTTACAATGAGCAGTTCTTC. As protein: CASSPGTGAYNEQFF.